Listed below are T cell receptor beta chains from one sample, sequenced in a study of blood T cells in healthy people across ages. TCRdb re-derived calls from the 5' RACE reads in MiXCR, one entry per CDR3 protein. This repertoire shows roughly 930,000 distinct CDR3 sequences, roughly 43% found once; its top ten account for about an eighth. The sequencing sample was made of blood. The receptors stem from a man aged 30-40 years in good health. The CDR3 runs from the conserved cysteine through the conserved F or W. A D gene is named only where the DNA matches it firmly. Expanded clones are given a class, and other clones once, few, many or no size at all.

clone_size,v_call,d_call,j_call,cdr3_nt,cdr3_aa
few,TRBV7-9,NA,TRBJ1-2,TGTGCCAGCAGTCAGGGACCTAACTATGGCTACACCTTC,CASSQGPNYGYTF
few,TRBV6-5,TRBD1,TRBJ2-1,TGTGCCAGCATAGCCGGGACAGGTAATGAGCAGTTCTTC,CASIAGTGNEQFF
NA,TRBV29-1,NA,TRBJ2-5,TGCAGCGTTGAACACGGACGGTCGGGTCTCGAGACCCAGTACTTC,CSVEHGRSGLETQYF
few,TRBV7-2,NA,TRBJ2-3,TGTGCCAGCGGAACTATCTCGCCAGATACGCAGTATTTT,CASGTISPDTQYF
NA,TRBV20-1,NA,TRBJ2-1,TGCAGTGCTAGAGTCGGGCTAGCATCCTACAATGAGCAGTTCTTC,CSARVGLASYNEQFF
once,TRBV7-2,TRBD1,TRBJ1-2,TGTGCCAGCAGCCCATCGGACAGGCCCCTCGATGGCTACACCTTC,CASSPSDRPLDGYTF
once,TRBV6-1,NA,TRBJ2-4,TGTGCCAGCAGTCCCCTCGACCAAAACATTCAGTACTTC,CASSPLDQNIQYF
NA,TRBV4-1,NA,TRBJ1-5,TGCGCCAGCAGCCAAGAGAAACTTGTACGGGGGTATCAGCCCCAGCATTTT,CASSQEKLVRGYQPQHF
once,TRBV4-3,NA,TRBJ1-1,TGCGCCGGCAGCCAACTGGGACAAGATGAAGCTTTCTTT,CAGSQLGQDEAFF
few,TRBV7-9,TRBD1,TRBJ1-6,TGTGCCAGCAGCCCACTCATAGACAGGGAGAGCTCCTATAATTCACCCCTCCACTTT,CASSPLIDRESSYNSPLHF
NA,TRBV20-1,TRBD1,TRBJ1-4,TGCAGTGCTCGATTCCGGGACAGGGGAACCCCAACTAATGAAAAACTGTTTTTT,CSARFRDRGTPTNEKLFF
few,TRBV20-1,TRBD2,TRBJ2-7,TGCAGTGCTAGAGGGACTATCCTAGCGGCAAGCTCCTACGAGCAGTACTTC,CSARGTILAASSYEQYF
few,TRBV2,NA,TRBJ2-1,TGTGCCAGTATCTCAGGGGTTGAGCAGTTCTTC,CASISGVEQFF
NA,TRBV7-8,NA,TRBJ2-7,TGTGCCAGCAGCTTAATACCCAGGGGTCCCTACGAGCAGTACTTC,CASSLIPRGPYEQYF
few,TRBV3-1,NA,TRBJ1-2,TGTGCCAGCAGCCAAGATTCCGTCTATGGCTACACCTTC,CASSQDSVYGYTF
NA,TRBV27,NA,TRBJ1-5,TGTGCCAGCACCTCTGGTAGGGGCAATCAGCCCCAGCATTTT,CASTSGRGNQPQHF
NA,TRBV5-6,NA,TRBJ1-1,TGTGCCAGCAGCTCACCGGGACGGGAAGCTTTCTTT,CASSSPGREAFF
NA,TRBV7-3,TRBD1,TRBJ2-2,TGTGCCAGCAGCCCGACAGGGGCGATCACCGGGGAGCTGTTTTTT,CASSPTGAITGELFF
NA,TRBV28,TRBD1,TRBJ1-1,TGTGCCAGCAGTTGGATTGACAGGGGGGGCACTGAAGCTTTCTTT,CASSWIDRGGTEAFF
NA,TRBV4-1,NA,TRBJ1-2,TGCGCCAGCAGCCAAGAAAGCGGGGTCTATGGCTACACCTTC,CASSQESGVYGYTF
few,TRBV18,NA,TRBJ2-7,TGTGCCAGCTCACCGTCGACGGACGAGCAGTACTTC,CASSPSTDEQYF
NA,TRBV15,NA,TRBJ1-5,TGTGCCACCAGTGGGGGAAGGGCGTACAATCAGCCCCAGCATTTT,CATSGGRAYNQPQHF
NA,TRBV27,TRBD2,TRBJ2-1,TGTGCCAGCAGTTTGTTCCTCGGGGGGGCCGGTGTAAATGAGCAGTTCTTC,CASSLFLGGAGVNEQFF
NA,TRBV7-9,TRBD1,TRBJ1-1,TGTGCCAGCCTCCGGACAGGAGCGAACACTGAAGCTTTCTTT,CASLRTGANTEAFF
NA,TRBV28,NA,TRBJ1-5,TGTGCCAGCAGACGTGGGACCGATAGCAATCAGCCCCAGCCTTTT,CASRRGTDSNQPQPF